The 3 T cell receptor beta chains presented below share a single source sample, sequenced in a study of blood T cell repertoires in COVID-19. Here immunoSEQ multiplex PCR was the method, and the copy in TCRdb shows in-frame clones only, minus some. The sample contains 470,000 or so clones, 70% to 90% of which appear only once. The sample consisted of PBMCs or T cells enriched from blood (not recorded which). The receptors stem from a woman under 30 with acute COVID-19.

This clone was found a few times. The germline gene is not matched at one end of the junction; a read error may be the cause. V is TRBV6-5 and J is TRBJ2-7, with D unresolved. The germline V gene has CDR1 MNHEY and CDR2 SVGAGI. This CDR3 is 12 amino acids long. In nucleotides, the CDR3 is TGTGCCAGCAATTACCCTAAGAACGAGCAGTACTTC. Translating gives CASNYPKNEQYF.

The chain is built from TRBV3-1 (or the pseudogene TRBV3-2) and TRBJ2-1; possibly TRBD1 for D (6 bases). The V and J ends lost 4 bases and 4 bases respectively, with 11 bases between them. The CDR3 covers 14 residues. The germline CDR1 and CDR2 sequences are LGHDT and YNNKEL (reference sequence). CDR3 residues: CASSPTQGYNEQFF. The CDR3 DNA reads as TGTGCCAGCAGCCCCACACAGGGATACAATGAGCAGTTCTTC.

V is TRBV5-1 and J is TRBJ1-2, with D perhaps matching TRBD1 (5 bases). V gave up 4 bases and J gave up 4 bases, with 8 bases separating them. The CDR3 has 12 amino acids. Germline V gene data show CDR1 as SGHRS and CDR2 as YFSETQ. This CDR3 is CASSEGAYGYTF. In DNA form, the CDR3 reads TGCGCCAGCAGCGAAGGGGCCTATGGCTACACCTTC.